Below, 13 T cell receptor beta chains from the same sample are listed, as sequenced in a study of T-cell memory formation after mild COVID-19. TCRdb reanalysed the 5' RACE reads using MiXCR and keeps one entry per CDR3 protein. The sample carries more than 200,000 distinct CDR3 sequences, less than 20% recorded once. Specimen: PBMCs or a T cell subset sorted from them (not recorded which). These receptors came from a man aged 18 to 29 who had mild COVID-19 (a few samples of this study predate the infection). Cell type and time point are not known.

The rearrangement joins TRBV7-2 to TRBJ2-1; D unresolved. V was cut by 1 base and J by 8 bases, with 6 bases left in between. There are 12 residues in the CDR3. From germline, CDR1 is SGHTA and CDR2 FQGNSA. This CDR3 is CASSLVVHEQFF. The CDR3 DNA reads as TGTGCCAGCAGCTTAGTCGTCCATGAGCAGTTCTTC.

V and J are TRBV20-1 and TRBJ2-1, with TRBD2 matching over 8 bases. Trimming cost V 5 bases and J 0 bases; bases outside gene matches: 9. In germline, CDR1 is DFQATT, CDR2 SNEGSKA (reference sequence). The CDR3 loop spans 16 amino acids. CDR3 sequence (DNA): TGCAGTGCTTCCCCCCCGGGGGGGAGCTCCTACAATGAGCAGTTCTTC. Translated: CSASPPGGSSYNEQFF.

V and J are TRBV5-6 and TRBJ2-3, with D possibly TRBD2 on 7 matching bases. Germline CDR1 reads SGHDT; CDR2 reads YYEEEE. The CDR3 runs to 13 residues. V dropped 4 bases and J dropped 6 bases, with 12 bases sitting between them. The CDR3: CASSPGGVDTQYF. The CDR3 region has the DNA TGTGCCAGCAGCCCGGGGGGCGTGGATACGCAGTATTTT.

The rearrangement uses TRBV6-6 and TRBJ1-5; no clear D. Trimming removed 8 bases at V and 4 bases at J, with 9 bases between. The CDR3 has 12 residues. Germline assignment: CDR1 MNHNY and CDR2 SVGAGI (reference sequence). CDR3 nucleotide sequence: TGTGCCAGCCGACTACTTAATCAGCCCCAGCATTTT. Protein product: CASRLLNQPQHF.

This chain links TRBV5-1 with TRBJ2-2, with D perhaps TRBD1 (7 bases). V was clipped by 5 bases and J by 4 bases, with 21 bases between them. In germline, CDR1 is SGHRS, CDR2 YFSETQ. The CDR3 spans 17 residues. The CDR3 protein is CASSIGAGGTTTGELFF. CDR3 DNA: TGCGCCAGCAGTATCGGGGCAGGGGGGACCACCACCGGGGAGCTGTTTTTT.

In its sample, this clonotype was seen a few times. This sequence joins TRBV10-3 and TRBJ2-7, with D maybe TRBD1 (5 bases). CDR1 and CDR2 from the germline V gene are ENHRY and SYGVKD. Trimming stripped 8 bases from V and 6 bases from J, with 11 bases between. This CDR3 is 11 amino acids long. CDR3 protein: CAIAQGREQYF. As DNA, the CDR3 is TGTGCCATCGCCCAGGGCCGCGAGCAGTACTTC.

In DNA, the CDR3 is TGCGCCAGCAGCGCCTCCCTAGCGGGGGGGTGGGAGACCCAGTACTTC. Amino acid sequence: CASSASLAGGWETQYF. V and J are TRBV5-1 and TRBJ2-5; TRBD2 matches 12 bases. Germline V gene sequence: CDR1 SGHRS, CDR2 YFSETQ. Losses at the gene ends were 4 bases for V and 5 bases for J; bases not matched to a gene: 9. The CDR3 is 16 amino acids. The full variable domain, completed using reference TRBV5-1 and TRBJ2-5, is KAGVTQTPRYLIKTRGQQVTLSCSPISGHRSVSWYQQTPGQGLQFLFEYFSETQRNKGNFPGRFSGRQFSNSRSEMNVSTLELGDSALYLCASSASLAGGWETQYFGPGTRLLVL.

This clonotype was recorded a few times. The V call is TRBV24-1, the J call TRBJ2-1; TRBD1 agrees at 9 bases. Germline CDR1 reads KGHDR; CDR2 reads SFDVKD. The CDR3 sequence is 13 residues long. CDR3 region: CATTGGAYNEQFF. CDR3 DNA: TGTGCTACGACAGGGGGGGCCTACAATGAGCAGTTCTTC.

This rearrangement joins TRBV6-5 to TRBJ1-6; D is uncertain. Germline CDR1 is MNHEY and CDR2 is SVGAGI. Trimming removed 0 bases from V and 3 bases from J, with 12 bases in between. This CDR3 has 17 residues. CDR3 in amino acids: CASSYSIASYYNSPLHF. Here the CDR3 DNA reads TGTGCCAGCAGTTACTCGATTGCCAGTTACTATAATTCACCCCTCCACTTT.

This clonotype was counted between two and nine times. The chain joins TRBV10-3 to TRBJ2-7; D may match TRBD1 or TRBD2 (5 bases each). CDR1 ENHRY and CDR2 SYGVKD come from the germline V gene. The CDR3 has 12 residues. V lost 2 bases to trimming and J lost 8 bases, with 10 bases between them. CDR3 nucleotides: TGTGCCATCAGTGAGGTTCAGGGACAGCAGTACTTC. As protein: CAISEVQGQQYF.

This chain links TRBV6-2 or TRBV6-3 with TRBJ2-7, with 8 bases lining up with TRBD2. Germline CDR1 and CDR2: MNHEY and SVGEGT. V gave up 6 bases and J gave up 3 bases; unmatched junction bases: 10. This CDR3 is 15 amino acids long. The CDR3 region has the DNA TGTGCCAGCAGCCCCCTAAGCGGGGGTGTCTACGAGCAGTACGTC. Translated, it gives CASSPLSGGVYEQYV.

There are a few counts of this clonotype. CDR3 sequence (DNA): TGCAGTGTTCACGGACGGGAAGGGGGCAACTATGGCTACACCTTC. Translating gives CSVHGREGGNYGYTF. The chain is built from TRBV20-1 and TRBJ1-2; TRBD1 aligns across 7 bases. Germline V CDR1 and CDR2: DFQATT, SNEGSKA (reference sequence). V lost 7 bases, J lost 2 bases, and 13 bases stayed unmatched. The CDR3 spans 15 residues.

This clonotype was seen more than once but under ten times. J is TRBJ2-7 and V is TRBV7-9; maybe TRBD1 (5 bases). The CDR3 spans 13 residues. CDR1 is SEHNR, CDR2 FQNEAQ, per germline (reference sequence). V was clipped by 0 bases and J by 6 bases, with 9 bases between them. This chain's CDR3 is CASSLAEGAEQYF. CDR3 nucleotides: TGTGCCAGCAGCTTAGCGGAAGGGGCCGAGCAGTACTTC.